The clone carrying this T cell receptor beta chain was counted only a few times. The entry originates in a study of blood T cell repertoires in COVID-19. Study background: COVID-19 samples from acute and convalescent phases originated in the United States, Italy and Spain. Sources were T cells, B-cell-depleted T cells, or PBMCs; the material itself was cDNA or gDNA.

Original analysis: Amplification of reference gene primers was used by the study to estimate nucleated cell counts. TCRdb keeps only in-frame clones here, not all; method: immunoSEQ multiplex PCR. V and J calls and clone size come straight from that table; D and trimming were deduced from the DNA. The repertoire holds 250,000 to 300,000 clones, with around 87% as singletons. Sequencing used peripheral blood. This receptor was identified in a woman between 50 and 59 years old who had recovered from COVID-19.

The DNA of the CDR3 is TGTGCCAGCAGCTTAGCCCCATGGCGGGGTGCTAGCACAGATACGCAGTATTTT. Translation: CASSLAPWRGASTDTQYF. V usage is TRBV7-2 and J usage is TRBJ2-3, with a tentative D call TRBD2 (6 bases). Trimming stripped 0 bases from V and 0 bases from J, with 16 bases between. This CDR3 has 18 amino acids. Germline-derived CDR1 and CDR2 are SGHTA and FQGNSA.